This entry features one T cell receptor (beta chain) sequence. These data originate in a study of control samples from healthy donors and cancer patients. The data were produced by immunoSEQ multiplex PCR, yet TCRdb's version contains in-frame clones alone and is incomplete. The data show about 88,000 clones, approximately 95% seen once. CDR1 and CDR2 from the germline V gene are SGHTA and FQGNSA. V was clipped by 0 bases and J by 6 bases, with 15 bases between them. This CDR3 comprises 17 residues. Specimen: blood. The J gene is TRBJ1-6, the V gene TRBV7-2; no definite D call. The clonotype originates from a young man in good health. CDR3: CASSLAQSGHFNSPLHF. The CDR3 region has the DNA TGTGCCAGCAGCTTAGCCCAATCCGGGCACTTTAATTCACCCCTCCACTTT.